The 22 T cell receptor beta chains given below trace back to one sample, sequenced in a study of blood T cells in healthy people across ages. The authors ran a second PCR of roughly 6 to 11 cycles using a sample-barcoded 5' primer and a J-beta primer mix. TCRdb redid the calling of the 5' RACE reads with MiXCR, one entry per CDR3 protein. The table includes some 1.4 million distinct CDR3 sequences, 42% detected once. Sequencing was carried out using blood. These receptors originate from a woman younger than 35 in good health.

The sample holds a few counts of this clonotype. The genes are TRBV3-1 and TRBJ2-5, with D unresolved. The CDR3 spans 14 residues. V was clipped by 4 bases and J by 4 bases, with 13 bases between them. The germline V gene encodes CDR1 LGHDT and CDR2 YNNKEL (reference sequence). CDR3 protein: CASSPQLQRETQYF. CDR3 sequence (DNA): TGTGCCAGCAGCCCTCAGCTACAGAGAGAGACCCAGTACTTC.

This clonotype was seen a single time. The junction departs from the called germline gene at one end, perhaps through a read error. The chain combines TRBV5-1 with TRBJ2-3; D possibly corresponds to TRBD1 (7 bases). Germline assignment: CDR1 SGHRS and CDR2 YFSETQ. The CDR3 sequence is 15 residues long. DNA of the CDR3: TGCGCCAGCAGCTCGGGACAGCCCGGGGGAGATGCGCAGTATTTT. Encoded protein: CASSSGQPGGDAQYF.

The V call is TRBV4-2, the J call TRBJ2-1, with D perhaps matching TRBD2 (5 bases). V lost 1 base to trimming and J lost 6 bases, with 16 bases between them. Per the germline V gene, CDR1 is LGHNA and CDR2 is YNFKEQ. CDR3 length: 16 amino acids. The CDR3 protein is CASSQGALAASNEQFF. The DNA for the CDR3 is TGTGCCAGCAGCCAAGGGGCTCTAGCAGCTTCCAATGAGCAGTTCTTC.

The chain combines TRBV6-6 with TRBJ2-3; tentatively, D is TRBD1 (6 bases). The germline V and J ends were trimmed by 6 bases and 4 bases, with 14 bases remaining between them. In germline, CDR1 is MNHNY, CDR2 SVGAGI (reference sequence). There are 14 residues in the CDR3. The CDR3: CASRTRQAPDTQYF. The CDR3 nucleotides are TGTGCCAGCAGAACAAGACAGGCCCCAGATACGCAGTATTTT.

The chain employs TRBV7-9 and TRBJ2-1; TRBD2 aligns across 8 bases. The junction had 9 bases not matched to a gene; V was cut back by 2 bases and J by 15 bases. The germline V gene encodes CDR1 SEHNR and CDR2 FQNEAQ (reference sequence). The CDR3 totals 13 residues. CDR3 DNA: TGTGCCAGCAGCTTATCCGTTAGCGGGATCTGGTTCTTC. It translates to CASSLSVSGIWFF.

This clonotype occurred a few times. V is TRBV12-3 or TRBV12-4 and J is TRBJ2-5, with 11 bases that match TRBD2. J gave up 1 base and V 6 bases, and 4 bases lay outside the gene matches. This CDR3 comprises 15 residues. As DNA, the CDR3 is TGTGCCAGCAGAATCCTAGCGGGAGGCCAAGAGACCCAGTACTTC. It yields the protein CASRILAGGQETQYF.

Remarks on this clonotype: A much larger clone lies a single base off, so this may be a read error. V usage is TRBV5-6 and J usage is TRBJ2-3; D not resolved. The V end was cut by 3 bases, the J end by 5 bases, with 4 bases between. The CDR3 runs 11 residues. The germline CDR1 and CDR2 sequences are SGHDT and YYEEEE. The CDR3 region is CASSWRDTQYF. In nucleotides, the CDR3 is TGTGCCAGCAGCTGGAGAGATACGCAGTATTTT.

V is TRBV21-1 and J is TRBJ2-7; TRBD1 reflects the table's D call only, with no check against the DNA. TRBV21-1 is assigned pseudogene status. The CDR3 consists of 18 residues. For the CDR3, the DNA is TGTGCCAGCAGCAAAGTGCACCTACAACAGGGGTCTCTTGACGAGCAGTACTTC. This sequence encodes CASSKVHLQQGSLDEQYF.

This chain links TRBV18 with TRBJ2-1, with D hard to call. This CDR3 is built from 15 residues. Germline CDR1 reads KGHSH; CDR2 reads LQKENI. The ends were cut back, 3 bases at V and 6 bases at J, with 15 bases in the middle. CDR3 DNA sequence: TGTGCCAGCTCACCCCCCGAGTTGGCTACCAATGAGCAGTTCTTC. Translated, it gives CASSPPELATNEQFF.

V is TRBV4-1 and J is TRBJ1-5; possible D gene TRBD1, 5 bases. The germline CDR1 and CDR2 sequences are MGHRA and YSYEKL. The CDR3 consists of 16 residues. Trimming took off 5 bases at V and 1 base at J, with 15 bases between the two ends. The CDR3 region is CASSEGLWDSNQPQHF. The CDR3 DNA is TGCGCCAGCAGCGAAGGGCTGTGGGACAGCAATCAGCCCCAGCATTTT.

This rearrangement joins TRBV6-6 to TRBJ1-2; weak D call: TRBD1 (5 bases). The CDR3 runs to 17 residues. Germline assignment: CDR1 MNHNY and CDR2 SVGAGI (reference sequence). V lost 6 bases and J lost 0, with 20 bases in between. The CDR3 here is CASRGTPGTEPNYGYTF. CDR3 bases: TGTGCCAGCAGGGGAACCCCGGGGACGGAGCCTAACTATGGCTACACCTTC.

This clonotype showed up just a few times. This chain uses TRBV12-3 or TRBV12-4 with TRBJ2-3; 8 bases are shared with TRBD1. J was trimmed by 5 bases and V by 6 bases; bases with no gene match: 13. The length of the CDR3 is 16 residues. Here the CDR3 reads CASSQTLLTGEDTQYF. As DNA, the CDR3 is TGTGCCAGCAGCCAAACCCTTTTGACAGGGGAAGATACGCAGTATTTT.

The V gene is TRBV4-1, the J gene TRBJ2-2; D possibly corresponds to TRBD2 (6 bases). The CDR3 runs 14 residues. The V end was cut by 4 bases, the J end by 3 bases, with 9 bases between. Germline loops: CDR1 MGHRA, CDR2 YSYEKL. CDR3 sequence reads: CASSRTTDTGELFF. DNA of the CDR3: TGCGCCAGCAGCCGGACTACTGACACCGGGGAGCTGTTTTTT.

This clonotype was counted a single time. At one boundary the junction diverges from the germline segment, which might be a read error. The chain joins TRBV5-1 to TRBJ1-4, with no clear D. Germline CDR1 is SGHRS and CDR2 is YFSETQ. The CDR3 has 14 amino acids. CDR3: CAGSFGSMDEKLFF. The CDR3 bases are TGCGCCGGCAGCTTCGGCAGTATGGATGAAAAACTGTTTTTT.

The genes are TRBV4-1 and TRBJ2-5, with 7 bases identical to TRBD2. The J call could be wrong; TRBJ2-7 is a better fit for the DNA end. The CDR3 sequence is 13 residues long. Germline V CDR1 and CDR2: MGHRA, YSYEKL. CDR3 bases: TGCGCCAGCAGCCAGGGACTATTCTGCGAGCAGTACTTC. It codes for CASSQGLFCEQYF.

The J gene is TRBJ2-7, the V gene TRBV10-3, with D perhaps TRBD1 or TRBD2 (5 bases each). Germline values: CDR1 ENHRY, CDR2 SYGVKD. V gave up 0 bases and J gave up 3 bases, with 18 bases separating them. This CDR3 contains 17 residues. The CDR3 sequence is CAISESIALGPHYEQYF. As DNA, the CDR3 is TGTGCCATCAGTGAGTCGATAGCATTGGGACCGCACTACGAGCAGTACTTC.

This sequence joins TRBV3-1 and TRBJ2-3; D gene unclear. With 1 base removed from V and 11 bases from J, the gap between germline ends came to 13 bases. In germline, CDR1 is LGHDT, CDR2 YNNKEL (reference sequence). There are 13 residues in the CDR3. CDR3 sequence (DNA): TGTGCCAGCAGCCAAGTTCCTACCCCCCAGCAGTATTTT. The encoded protein is CASSQVPTPQQYF.

The chain carries TRBV6-4 and TRBJ2-5; either TRBD1 or TRBD2 may supply D (5 bases each). Trimming pared 7 bases from V and 7 bases from J, leaving 19 bases between. Germline V gene data show CDR1 as MRHNA and CDR2 as SNTAGT. This CDR3 has 14 residues. The CDR3 loop reads CASKRGRHLGTQYF. The CDR3 nucleotides read TGTGCCAGCAAACGGGGACGGCATTTGGGGACCCAGTACTTC.

The J gene is TRBJ1-6, the V gene TRBV2; 9 nucleotides line up with TRBD1. V dropped 8 bases and J dropped 0; count of bases not matched to a gene: 2. The CDR3 sequence is 15 residues long. The germline V gene encodes CDR1 SNHLY and CDR2 FYNNEI. The CDR3 DNA reads TGTGCCAGCGGACAGGGGAGCTCCTATAATTCACCCCTCCACTTT. It translates to CASGQGSSYNSPLHF.

This clonotype appeared many times. The chain links TRBV6-1 to TRBJ2-5, with unresolved D. From germline, CDR1 is MNHNS and CDR2 SASEGT. The CDR3 is 14 amino acids. V was clipped by 8 bases and J by 4 bases, with 17 bases between them. CDR3 coding DNA: TGTGCCAGCGGAAGACTGCCCCAAGGAGAGACCCAGTACTTC. Residues: CASGRLPQGETQYF.

The rearrangement joins TRBV20-1 to TRBJ2-2; either TRBD1 or TRBD2 may supply D (5 bases each). Germline CDR1 DFQATT, CDR2 SNEGSKA (reference sequence). CDR3 size: 12 residues. Trimming removed 8 bases at V and 5 bases at J, with 12 bases between. CDR3 coding DNA: TGCAGTCCCGGGGACGGGACCGGGGAGCTGTTTTTT. Translation: CSPGDGTGELFF.

This clonotype was counted only a few times. The CDR3 nucleotides read TGTGCCAGCTCCGCGCAGTTGCGGGGAGGCTATGGCTACACCTTC. Encoded protein: CASSAQLRGGYGYTF. V is TRBV6-5 and J is TRBJ1-2; no definite D call. CDR1 is MNHEY, CDR2 SVGAGI, per germline. CDR3 length: 15 amino acids. V dropped 8 bases and J dropped 4 bases, with 20 bases sitting between them.